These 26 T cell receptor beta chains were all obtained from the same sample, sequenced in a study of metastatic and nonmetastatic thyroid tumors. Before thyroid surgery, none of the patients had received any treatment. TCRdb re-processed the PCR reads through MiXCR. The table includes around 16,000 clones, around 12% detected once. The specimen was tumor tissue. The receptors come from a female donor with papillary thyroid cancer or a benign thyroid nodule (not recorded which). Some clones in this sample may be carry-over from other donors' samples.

CDR3 sequence reads: CASSVGRGPHGYTF. As DNA, the CDR3 is TGTGCCAGCAGTGTTGGCAGGGGGCCGCATGGCTACACCTTC. The chain recombines TRBV2 with TRBJ1-2, with TRBD1 matching over 8 bases. The V segment lost 4 bases and the J segment 6 bases; nucleotides outside the gene matches: 7. This CDR3 is 14 amino acids long. Per germline, CDR1 SNHLY and CDR2 FYNNEI.

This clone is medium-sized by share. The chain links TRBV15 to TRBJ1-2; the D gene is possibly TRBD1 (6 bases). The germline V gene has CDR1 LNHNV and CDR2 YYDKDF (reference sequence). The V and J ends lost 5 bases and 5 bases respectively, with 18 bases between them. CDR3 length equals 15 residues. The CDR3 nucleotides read TGTGCCACCAGCCACGAGGGGGGGCGCGGGTATGGCTACACCTTC. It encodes CATSHEGGRGYGYTF.

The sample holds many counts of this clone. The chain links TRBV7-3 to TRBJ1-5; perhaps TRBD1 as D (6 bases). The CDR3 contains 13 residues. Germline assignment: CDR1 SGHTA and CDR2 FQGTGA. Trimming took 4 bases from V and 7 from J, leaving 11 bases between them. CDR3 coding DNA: TGTGCCAGCAGCTCGACAGGAGGACAGCCCCAGCATTTT. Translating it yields CASSSTGGQPQHF.

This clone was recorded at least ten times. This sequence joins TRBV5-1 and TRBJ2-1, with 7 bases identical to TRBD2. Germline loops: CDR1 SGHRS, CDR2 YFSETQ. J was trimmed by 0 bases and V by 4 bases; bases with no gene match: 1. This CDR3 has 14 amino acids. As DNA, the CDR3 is TGCGCCAGCAGCGCGGGGGACTCCTACAATGAGCAGTTCTTC. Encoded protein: CASSAGDSYNEQFF.

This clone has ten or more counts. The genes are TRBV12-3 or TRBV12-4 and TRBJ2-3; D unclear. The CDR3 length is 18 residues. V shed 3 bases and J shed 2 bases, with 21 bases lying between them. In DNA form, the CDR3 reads TGTGCCAGCAGTTTTAAGGCGCAGGCCTTGGACCTCACAGATACGCAGTATTTT. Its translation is CASSFKAQALDLTDTQYF.

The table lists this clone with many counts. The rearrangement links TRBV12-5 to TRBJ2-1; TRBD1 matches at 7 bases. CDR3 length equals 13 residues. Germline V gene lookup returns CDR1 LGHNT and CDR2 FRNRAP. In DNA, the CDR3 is TGTGCAGAATCGACAGGGCACTACAATGAGCAGTTCTTC. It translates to CAESTGHYNEQFF.

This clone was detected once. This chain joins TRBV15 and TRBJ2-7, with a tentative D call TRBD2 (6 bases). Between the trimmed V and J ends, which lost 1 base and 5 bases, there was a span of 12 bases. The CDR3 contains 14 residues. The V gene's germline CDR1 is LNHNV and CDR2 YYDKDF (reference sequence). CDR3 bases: TGTGCCACCAGCAGAGCCCCACGGGAGAACGAGCAGTACTTC. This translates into CATSRAPRENEQYF.

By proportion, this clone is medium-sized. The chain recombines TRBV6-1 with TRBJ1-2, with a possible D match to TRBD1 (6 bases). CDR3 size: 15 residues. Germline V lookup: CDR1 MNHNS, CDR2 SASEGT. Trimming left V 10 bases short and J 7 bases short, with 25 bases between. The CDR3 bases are TGTGCCACCATCAGATCCCAAGCGGGGGCCGGTGGCTACACCTTC. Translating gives CATIRSQAGAGGYTF.

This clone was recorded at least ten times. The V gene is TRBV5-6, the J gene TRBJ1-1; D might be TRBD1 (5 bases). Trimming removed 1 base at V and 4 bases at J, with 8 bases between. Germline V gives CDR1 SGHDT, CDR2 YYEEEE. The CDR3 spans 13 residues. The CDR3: CASSLNQGTEAFF. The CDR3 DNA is TGTGCCAGCAGCTTGAACCAGGGCACTGAAGCTTTCTTT.

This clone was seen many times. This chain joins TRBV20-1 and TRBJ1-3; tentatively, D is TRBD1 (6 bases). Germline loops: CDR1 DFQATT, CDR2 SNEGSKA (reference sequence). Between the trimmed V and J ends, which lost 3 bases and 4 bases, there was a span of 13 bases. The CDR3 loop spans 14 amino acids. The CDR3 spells CSASRGQTGNTIYF. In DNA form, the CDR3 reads TGCAGTGCTAGCCGGGGGCAGACGGGAAACACCATATATTTT.

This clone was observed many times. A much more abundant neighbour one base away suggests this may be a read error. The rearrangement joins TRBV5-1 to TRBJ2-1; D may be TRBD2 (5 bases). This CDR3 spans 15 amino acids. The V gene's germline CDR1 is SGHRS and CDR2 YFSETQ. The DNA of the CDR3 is TGCGCCAGCAGCTTGGAAGGGAGCTCCTACGATGAGCAGTTCTTC. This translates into CASSLEGSSYDEQFF.

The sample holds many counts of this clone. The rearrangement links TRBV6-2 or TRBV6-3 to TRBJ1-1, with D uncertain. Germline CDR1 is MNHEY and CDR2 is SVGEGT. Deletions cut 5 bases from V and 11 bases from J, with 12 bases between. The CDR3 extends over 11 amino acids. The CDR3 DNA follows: TGTGCCAGCAGTGAAACAAAGACGGCTTTCTTT. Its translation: CASSETKTAFF.

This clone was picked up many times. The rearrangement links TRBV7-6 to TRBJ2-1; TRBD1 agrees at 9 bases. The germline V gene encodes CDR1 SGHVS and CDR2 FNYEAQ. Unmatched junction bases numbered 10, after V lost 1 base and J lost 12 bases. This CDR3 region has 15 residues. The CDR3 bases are TGTGCCAGCAGCTTAGATGGACAGGGGAGTAGGGTGCAGTTCTTC. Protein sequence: CASSLDGQGSRVQFF.

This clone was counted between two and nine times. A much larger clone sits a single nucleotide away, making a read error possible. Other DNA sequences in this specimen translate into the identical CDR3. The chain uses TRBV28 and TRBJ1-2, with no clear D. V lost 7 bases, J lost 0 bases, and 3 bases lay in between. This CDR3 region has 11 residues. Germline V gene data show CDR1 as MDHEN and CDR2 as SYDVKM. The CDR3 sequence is CASTSNYGYTF. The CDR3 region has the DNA TGTGCCAGCACATCTAACTATGGCTACACCTTC.

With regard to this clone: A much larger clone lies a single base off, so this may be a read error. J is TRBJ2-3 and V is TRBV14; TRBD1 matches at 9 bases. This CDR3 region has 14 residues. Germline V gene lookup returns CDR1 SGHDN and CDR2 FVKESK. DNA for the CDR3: TGTGCCAGCACTACAGGGGGCCTCACAGATACGCATTATTTT. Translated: CASTTGGLTDTHYF.

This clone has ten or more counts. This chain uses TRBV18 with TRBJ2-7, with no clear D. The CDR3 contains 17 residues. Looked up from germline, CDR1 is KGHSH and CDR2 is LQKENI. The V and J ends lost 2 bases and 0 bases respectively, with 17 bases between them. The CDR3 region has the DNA TGTGCCAGCTCACCATGGGGTGCGGCCCTCACCTCCTACGAGCAGTACTTC. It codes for CASSPWGAALTSYEQYF.

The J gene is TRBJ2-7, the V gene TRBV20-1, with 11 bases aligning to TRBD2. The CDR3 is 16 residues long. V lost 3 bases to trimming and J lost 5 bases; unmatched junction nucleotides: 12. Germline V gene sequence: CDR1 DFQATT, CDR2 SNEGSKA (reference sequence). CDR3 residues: CSASRPATSGRHEQYF. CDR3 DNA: TGCAGTGCTAGCCGTCCGGCTACTAGCGGGAGACACGAGCAGTACTTC.

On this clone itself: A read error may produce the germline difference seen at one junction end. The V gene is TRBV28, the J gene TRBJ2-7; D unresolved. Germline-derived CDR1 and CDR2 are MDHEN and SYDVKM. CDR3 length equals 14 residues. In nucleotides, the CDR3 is TGTGCCAGCAGTTCCCCCCGGGCTCCCTATGAGCAGTACTTC. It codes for CASSSPRAPYEQYF.

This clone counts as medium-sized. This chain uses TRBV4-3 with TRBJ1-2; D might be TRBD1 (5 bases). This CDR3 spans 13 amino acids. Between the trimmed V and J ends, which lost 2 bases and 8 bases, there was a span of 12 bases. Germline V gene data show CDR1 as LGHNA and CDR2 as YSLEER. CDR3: CASSQFGQGGYTF. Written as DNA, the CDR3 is TGCGCCAGCAGCCAATTCGGGCAGGGCGGCTACACCTTC.

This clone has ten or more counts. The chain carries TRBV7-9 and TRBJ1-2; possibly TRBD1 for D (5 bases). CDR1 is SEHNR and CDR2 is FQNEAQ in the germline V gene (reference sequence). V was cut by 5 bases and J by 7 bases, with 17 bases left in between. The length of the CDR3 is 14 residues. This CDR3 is CASSPGDGRAGYTF. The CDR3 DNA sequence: TGTGCCAGCAGCCCCGGGGACGGTCGGGCTGGCTACACCTTC.

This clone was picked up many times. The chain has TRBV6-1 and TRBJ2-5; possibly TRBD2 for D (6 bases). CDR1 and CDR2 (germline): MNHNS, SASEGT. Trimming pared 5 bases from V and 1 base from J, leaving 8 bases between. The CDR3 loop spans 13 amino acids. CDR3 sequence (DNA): TGTGCCAGCAGTTGGGACTCCCAAGAGACCCAGTACTTC. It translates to CASSWDSQETQYF.

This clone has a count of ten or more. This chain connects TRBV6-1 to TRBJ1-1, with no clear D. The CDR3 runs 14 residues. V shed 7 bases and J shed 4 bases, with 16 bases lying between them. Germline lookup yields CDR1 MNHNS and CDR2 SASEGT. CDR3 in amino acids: CASTQYKTGTEAFF. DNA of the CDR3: TGTGCCAGCACCCAATACAAGACGGGCACTGAAGCTTTCTTT.

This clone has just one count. CDR3 DNA: TGTGCCAGCAGCTCCACTAGGGGGGATACGCAGTATTTT. Protein: CASSSTRGDTQYF. V usage is TRBV5-4 and J usage is TRBJ2-3; TRBD1 is a possible D gene (6 bases). The CDR3 is 13 amino acids. V lost 3 bases and J lost 6, with 11 bases in between. Germline assignment: CDR1 SGHNT and CDR2 YYREEE (reference sequence). The full variable domain, rest sourced from reference TRBV5-4 and TRBJ2-3, is ETGVTQSPTHLIKTRGQQVTLRCSSQSGHNTVSWYQQALGQGPQFIFQYYREEENGRGNFPPRFSGLQFPNYSSELNVNALELDDSALYLCASSSTRGDTQYFGPGTRLTVL.

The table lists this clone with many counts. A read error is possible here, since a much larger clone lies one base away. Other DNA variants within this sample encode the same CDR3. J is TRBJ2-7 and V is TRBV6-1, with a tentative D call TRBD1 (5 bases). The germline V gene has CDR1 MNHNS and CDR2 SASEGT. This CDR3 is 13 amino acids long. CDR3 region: CASRTTVFYEQYF. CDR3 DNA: TGTGCCAGCAGAACGACAGTCTTCTACGAGCAGTACTTT.

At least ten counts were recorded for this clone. The CDR3 reads CASSLMAASGNTIYF. The CDR3 DNA sequence: TGTGCCAGCAGTTTAATGGCGGCCTCTGGAAACACCATATATTTT. This sequence joins TRBV12-3 or TRBV12-4 and TRBJ1-3, with D unresolved. The CDR3 spans 15 residues. Deletions cut 2 bases from V and 0 bases from J, with 8 bases between.

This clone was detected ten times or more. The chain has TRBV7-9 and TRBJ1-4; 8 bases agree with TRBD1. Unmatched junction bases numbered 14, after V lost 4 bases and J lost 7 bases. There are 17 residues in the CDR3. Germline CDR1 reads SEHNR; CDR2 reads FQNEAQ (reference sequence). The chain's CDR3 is CASSSGQAFGLGEKLFF. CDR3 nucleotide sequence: TGTGCCAGCAGCTCGGGACAGGCCTTCGGACTTGGTGAAAAACTGTTTTTT.